The 20 T cell receptor beta chains given below trace back to one sample, sequenced in a study of T cell responses to AZD1222 COVID-19 vaccine. The repertoire was sequenced with immunoSEQ multiplex PCR; TCRdb's copy has only in-frame clones and lacks some. The data hold tens of thousands of clones, with about nine tenths observed a single time. The source material was peripheral blood, sampled on day 0 of AZD1222 vaccination. The receptor source for this set is an adult in good health.

The chain has TRBV3-1 (or the pseudogene TRBV3-2) and TRBJ2-7, with D unresolved. Trimming shortened V by 4 bases and J by 2 bases, and 12 bases separated the two germline ends. CDR1 is LGHDT and CDR2 is YNNKEL in the germline V gene (reference sequence). This CDR3 spans 14 amino acids. The CDR3 DNA sequence: TGTGCCAGCAGCCTCAGGAATATGGCCTACGAGCAGTACTTC. It codes for CASSLRNMAYEQYF.

This clone has just one count. The V call is TRBV9, the J call TRBJ2-1; unclear D gene. The CDR3 totals 14 residues. V was cut by 4 bases and J by 1 base, with 9 bases left in between. The germline V gene encodes CDR1 SGDLS and CDR2 YYNGEE. DNA of the CDR3: TGTGCCAGCAGCCCCCGATGGTCCTACAATGAGCAGTTCTTC. This gives the protein CASSPRWSYNEQFF.

The rearrangement uses TRBV12-5 and TRBJ2-1, with no clear D. V was clipped by 1 base and J by 7 bases, with 11 bases between them. The germline V gene encodes CDR1 LGHNT and CDR2 FRNRAP. This CDR3 is built from 14 residues. The CDR3 loop is CASGLDSGANEQFF. DNA for the CDR3: TGTGCTAGTGGTTTGGACTCGGGTGCGAATGAGCAGTTCTTC. Variable domain in full (rest from reference TRBV12-5 and TRBJ2-1): DARVTQTPRHKVTEMGQEVTMRCQPILGHNTVFWYRQTMMQGLELLAYFRNRAPLDDSGMPKDRFSAEMPDATLATLKIQPSEPRDSAVYFCASGLDSGANEQFFGPGTRLTVL.

This sequence joins TRBV28 and TRBJ1-2, with D tentatively TRBD1 (6 bases). This CDR3 region has 13 residues. CDR1 and CDR2 (germline): MDHEN, SYDVKM. The V and J ends lost 4 bases and 8 bases respectively, with 14 bases between them. The CDR3 DNA is TGTGCCAGCAGTTACGGACAGCTGTGGGGCTACACCTTC. Translated, it gives CASSYGQLWGYTF.

The chain has TRBV15 and TRBJ2-7, with TRBD2 as a possible D gene (7 bases). The V gene's germline CDR1 is LNHNV and CDR2 YYDKDF (reference sequence). V lost 3 bases and J lost 3, with 18 bases in between. This CDR3 has 16 amino acids. The CDR3 loop reads CATSRGSEGGNYEQYF. The CDR3 nucleotides read TGTGCCACCAGCAGGGGATCCGAGGGGGGGAACTACGAGCAGTACTTC.

The genes are TRBV19 and TRBJ2-2; D gene unclear. CDR3 length: 15 amino acids. Trimming took 8 bases from V and 6 from J, leaving 19 bases between them. Germline values: CDR1 LNHDA, CDR2 SQIVND (reference sequence). CDR3 sequence: CASSNKGSTSGELFF. CDR3 nucleotide sequence: TGTGCCAGTTCGAATAAGGGCAGCACGTCCGGGGAGCTGTTTTTT.

V usage is TRBV7-3 and J usage is TRBJ2-2, with D hard to call. This CDR3 contains 13 residues. In germline, CDR1 is SGHTA, CDR2 FQGTGA. Trimming shortened V by 3 bases and J by 6 bases, and 8 bases separated the two germline ends. CDR3 in DNA: TGTGCCAGCAGCTTTGGGGTAGCCGGGGAGCTGTTTTTT. Its protein product is CASSFGVAGELFF. Complete variable domain (other parts from reference TRBV7-3 and TRBJ2-2): GAGVSQTPSNKVTEKGKYVELRCDPISGHTALYWYRQSLGQGPEFLIYFQGTGAADDSGLPNDRFFAVRPEGSVSTLKIQRTERGDSAVYLCASSFGVAGELFFGEGSRLTVL.

The sample holds one count of this clone. The chain uses TRBV4-2 and TRBJ1-3; 8 bases agree with TRBD1. In germline, CDR1 is LGHNA, CDR2 YNFKEQ. The ends lost 3 bases at V and 3 bases at J; junction bases unmatched: 7. CDR3 size: 16 residues. CDR3 loop: CASSHARGPSGNTIYF. CDR3 in DNA: TGTGCCAGCAGCCACGCCAGGGGGCCTAGTGGAAACACCATATATTTT.

The CDR3 DNA reads as TGTGCCAGCAGCCAACGGGGGGGCCAAGAGACCCAGTACTTC. Translated, it gives CASSQRGGQETQYF. V gene TRBV3-1 (or the pseudogene TRBV3-2) combines with J gene TRBJ2-5; 8 nucleotides line up with TRBD2. Germline loops: CDR1 LGHDT, CDR2 YNNKEL (reference sequence). With 2 bases clipped from V and 1 base from J, the junction kept 0 bases outside the gene matches. The CDR3 extends over 14 amino acids.

The chain recombines TRBV7-9 with TRBJ2-3; TRBD2 matches 10 bases. V was pared by 5 bases and J by 5 bases, with 10 bases of the junction left unmatched. Germline-derived CDR1 and CDR2 are SEHNR and FQNEAQ (reference sequence). This CDR3 region has 16 residues. In DNA form, the CDR3 reads TGTGCCAGCAGCCCCCTAGAAAAGCGGGGGGGAGATACGCAGTATTTT. Amino acids: CASSPLEKRGGDTQYF.

The chain has TRBV7-2 and TRBJ1-2; TRBD1 agrees at 7 bases. CDR1 is SGHTA, CDR2 FQGNSA, per germline. Trimming removed 6 bases from V and 0 bases from J; junction bases left unmatched: 7. The CDR3 loop spans 15 amino acids. As DNA, the CDR3 is TGTGCCAGCAGGACGGACAGGACTTCTAACTATGGCTACACCTTC. Encoded protein: CASRTDRTSNYGYTF.

This rearrangement joins TRBV28 to TRBJ1-1, with D possibly being TRBD1 (5 bases). The V end lost 6 bases, the J end lost 7 bases, and 24 bases lay between the germline ends. This CDR3 region has 16 residues. Looked up from germline, CDR1 is MDHEN and CDR2 is SYDVKM. The CDR3 loop is CASSPMRGTEGNEAFF. CDR3 coding DNA: TGTGCCAGCAGCCCCATGCGCGGGACGGAGGGGAATGAAGCTTTCTTT.

The J gene is TRBJ1-2, the V gene TRBV28, with unresolved D. The germline CDR1 and CDR2 sequences are MDHEN and SYDVKM. Between the trimmed V and J ends, which lost 3 bases and 3 bases, there was a span of 17 bases. This CDR3 has 16 residues. This CDR3 reads CASSLSEGHDYYGYTF. CDR3 coding DNA: TGTGCCAGCAGTTTGAGCGAGGGCCACGACTACTATGGCTACACCTTC.

This chain links TRBV30 with TRBJ2-6, with TRBD1 as a possible D gene (5 bases). This CDR3 region has 18 residues. V was pared by 3 bases and J by 0 bases, with 18 bases between. Germline lookup yields CDR1 GTSNPN and CDR2 SVGIG (reference sequence). CDR3 protein: CAWRTDKYRSSGANVLTF. For the CDR3, the DNA is TGTGCCTGGAGGACTGATAAATACAGGAGCTCTGGGGCCAACGTCCTGACTTTC. The complete variable domain, with remaining parts taken from reference TRBV30 and TRBJ2-6, reads SQTIHQWPATLVQPVGSPLSLECTVEGTSNPNLYWYRQAAGRGLQLLFYSVGIGQISSEVPQNLSASRPQDRQFILSSKKLLLSDSGFYLCAWRTDKYRSSGANVLTFGAGSRLTVL.

This chain links TRBV3-1 (or the pseudogene TRBV3-2) with TRBJ1-1; D remains ambiguous. Trimming stripped 2 bases from V and 1 base from J, with 5 bases between. Looked up from germline, CDR1 is LGHDT and CDR2 is YNNKEL (reference sequence). The CDR3 sequence is 13 residues long. CDR3 residues: CASSQQENTEAFF. CDR3 DNA: TGTGCCAGCAGCCAACAGGAGAACACTGAAGCTTTCTTT.

The rearrangement joins TRBV6-2 or TRBV6-3 to TRBJ1-1; unclear D gene. V shed 4 bases and J shed 0 bases, with 6 bases lying between them. There are 13 residues in the CDR3. From germline, CDR1 is MNHEY and CDR2 SVGEGT. DNA for the CDR3: TGTGCCAGCAGTTTCACAGTGAACACTGAAGCTTTCTTT. Protein sequence: CASSFTVNTEAFF.

A single count supports this clone. The chain recombines TRBV9 with TRBJ1-2; TRBD1 is a possible D gene (6 bases). This CDR3 region has 13 residues. V lost 7 bases and J lost 3, with 13 bases in between. Looked up from germline, CDR1 is SGDLS and CDR2 is YYNGEE. CDR3 in amino acids: CASPSDRDYGYTF. CDR3 sequence (DNA): TGTGCCAGCCCCTCGGACAGAGACTATGGCTACACCTTC.

This clone occurred a few times. This chain links TRBV29-1 with TRBJ1-2, with a weak D call TRBD1 (6 bases). CDR1 is SQVTM, CDR2 ANQGSEA, per germline. Deletions cut 4 bases from V and 7 bases from J, with 7 bases between. This CDR3 has 10 amino acids. As DNA, the CDR3 is TGCAGCGTTGCGGGGGCTGGCTACACCTTC. Its protein is CSVAGAGYTF.

The V and J genes are TRBV6-8 and TRBJ2-2; no clear D. Germline V gene data show CDR1 as MNHGY and CDR2 as SAAAGT. CDR3 size: 14 residues. V was trimmed by 0 bases and J by 6 bases, leaving 8 bases between them. CDR3 in amino acids: CASSYSNPPGELFF. For the CDR3, the DNA is TGTGCCAGCAGTTACTCGAACCCTCCCGGGGAGCTGTTTTTT.

A single count supports this clone. The gene calls are TRBV19 and TRBJ2-2; D remains ambiguous. The CDR3 is made up of 15 amino acids. The V and J ends lost 0 bases and 2 bases respectively, with 7 bases between them. CDR1 is LNHDA and CDR2 is SQIVND in the germline V gene (reference sequence). Here the CDR3 DNA reads TGTGCCAGTAGTATAGATCCGGTAAACACCGGGGAGCTGTTTTTT. This gives the protein CASSIDPVNTGELFF.